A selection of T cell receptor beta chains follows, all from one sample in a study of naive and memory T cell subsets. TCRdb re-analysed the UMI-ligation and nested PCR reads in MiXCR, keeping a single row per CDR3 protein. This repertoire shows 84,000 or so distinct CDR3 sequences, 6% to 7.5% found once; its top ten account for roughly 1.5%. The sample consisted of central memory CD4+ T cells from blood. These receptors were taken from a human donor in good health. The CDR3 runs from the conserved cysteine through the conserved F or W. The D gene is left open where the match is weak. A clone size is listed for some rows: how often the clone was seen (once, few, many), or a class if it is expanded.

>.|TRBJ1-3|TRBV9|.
CASSPSYMSSGNTIYF
TGTGCCAGCAGCCCATCCTACATGAGCTCTGGAAACACCATATATTTT
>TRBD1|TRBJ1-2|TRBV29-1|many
CSVERGGQGRGYTF
TGCAGCGTTGAGAGGGGGGGACAGGGACGTGGCTACACCTTC
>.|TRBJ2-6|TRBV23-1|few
CASSQSYRALSSGANVLTF
TGCGCCAGCAGTCAATCCTACAGGGCGCTAAGCTCTGGGGCCAACGTCCTGACTTTC
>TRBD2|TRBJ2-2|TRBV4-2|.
CASSQDGLAARHTGELFF
TGTGCCAGCAGCCAAGATGGTCTAGCGGCCCGTCACACCGGGGAGCTGTTTTTT
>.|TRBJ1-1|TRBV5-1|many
CASSLFGDTEAFF
TGCGCCAGCAGCTTATTTGGAGACACTGAAGCTTTCTTT
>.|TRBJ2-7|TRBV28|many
CASSSGTAWEQYF
TGTGCCAGCAGTTCCGGGACCGCGTGGGAGCAGTACTTC
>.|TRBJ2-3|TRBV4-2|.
CASSQDMLDTQYF
TGTGCCAGCAGCCAGGACATGCTAGATACGCAGTATTTT
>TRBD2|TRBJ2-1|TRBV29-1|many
CSVEGLAGFSYNEQFF
TGCAGCGTTGAAGGACTAGCGGGTTTCTCCTACAATGAGCAGTTCTTC
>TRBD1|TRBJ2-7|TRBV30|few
CAWGRDRGYEQYF
TGTGCCTGGGGTAGGGACAGGGGTTACGAGCAGTACTTC
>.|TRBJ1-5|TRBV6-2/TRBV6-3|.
CASRTAGSSQPQHF
TGTGCCAGCAGAACAGCGGGGTCCTCTCAGCCCCAGCATTTT